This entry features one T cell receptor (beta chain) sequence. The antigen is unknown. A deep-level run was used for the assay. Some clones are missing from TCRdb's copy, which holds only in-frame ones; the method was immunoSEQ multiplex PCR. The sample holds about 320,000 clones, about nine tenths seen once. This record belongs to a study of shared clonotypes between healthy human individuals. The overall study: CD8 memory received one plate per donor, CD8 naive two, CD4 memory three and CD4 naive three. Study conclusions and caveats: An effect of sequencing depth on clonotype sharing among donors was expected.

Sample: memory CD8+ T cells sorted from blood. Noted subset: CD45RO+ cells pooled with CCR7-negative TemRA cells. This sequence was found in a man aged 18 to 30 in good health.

CDR3: CASTLGAGGPHNEQFF. CDR3 nucleotides: TGTGCCAGCACCCTGGGGGCGGGGGGCCCCCACAATGAGCAGTTCTTC. The V and J genes are TRBV5-6 and TRBJ2-1, with 8 bases fitting TRBD2. J gave up 5 bases and V 6 bases, and 13 bases lay outside the gene matches. CDR1 and CDR2 (germline): SGHDT, YYEEEE. CDR3 size: 16 residues.